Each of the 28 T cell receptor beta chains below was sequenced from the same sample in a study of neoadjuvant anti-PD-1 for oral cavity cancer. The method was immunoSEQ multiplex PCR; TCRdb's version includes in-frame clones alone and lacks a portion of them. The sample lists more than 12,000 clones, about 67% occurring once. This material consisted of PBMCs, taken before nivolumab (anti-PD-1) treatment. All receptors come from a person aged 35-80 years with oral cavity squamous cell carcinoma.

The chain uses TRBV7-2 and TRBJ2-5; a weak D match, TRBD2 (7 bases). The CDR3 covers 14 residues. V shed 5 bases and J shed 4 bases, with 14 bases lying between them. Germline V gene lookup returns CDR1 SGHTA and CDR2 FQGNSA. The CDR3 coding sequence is TGTGCCAGCAGCAACCTCGGGGGGCCAGAGACCCAGTACTTC. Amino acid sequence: CASSNLGGPETQYF.

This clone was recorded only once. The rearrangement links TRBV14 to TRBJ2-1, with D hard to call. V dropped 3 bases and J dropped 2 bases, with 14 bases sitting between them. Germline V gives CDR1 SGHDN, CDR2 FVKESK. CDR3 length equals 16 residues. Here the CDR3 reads CASSHLDQAPYNEQFF. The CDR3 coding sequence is TGTGCCAGCAGCCATCTGGACCAAGCACCCTACAATGAGCAGTTCTTC.

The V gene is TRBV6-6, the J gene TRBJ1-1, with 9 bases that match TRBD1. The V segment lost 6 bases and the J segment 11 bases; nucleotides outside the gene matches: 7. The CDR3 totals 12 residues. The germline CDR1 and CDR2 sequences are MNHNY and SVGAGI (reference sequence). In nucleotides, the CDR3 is TGTGCCAGCAGGGGGGGACAGGGTAGGGCTTTCTTT. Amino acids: CASRGGQGRAFF.

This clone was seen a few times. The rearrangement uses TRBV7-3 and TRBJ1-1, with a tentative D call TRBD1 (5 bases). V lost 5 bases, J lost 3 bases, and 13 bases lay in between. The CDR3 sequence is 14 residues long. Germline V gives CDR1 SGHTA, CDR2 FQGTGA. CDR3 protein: CASSVQGGDTEAFF. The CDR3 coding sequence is TGTGCCAGCAGCGTGCAGGGTGGGGACACTGAAGCTTTCTTT.

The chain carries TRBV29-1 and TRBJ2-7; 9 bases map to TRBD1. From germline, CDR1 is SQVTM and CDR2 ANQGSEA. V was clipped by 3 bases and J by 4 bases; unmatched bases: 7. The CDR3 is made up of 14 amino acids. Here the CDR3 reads CSVDIGQGSYEQYF. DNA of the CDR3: TGCAGCGTTGACATAGGACAGGGGTCGTACGAGCAGTACTTC.

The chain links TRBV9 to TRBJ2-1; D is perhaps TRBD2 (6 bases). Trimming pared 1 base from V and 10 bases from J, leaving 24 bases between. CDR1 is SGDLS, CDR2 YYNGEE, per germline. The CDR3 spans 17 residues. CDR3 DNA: TGTGCCAGCAGCGTATCCAGCAGGGCGCGGGGTCGGCGAGAGCAGTTCTTC. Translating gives CASSVSSRARGRREQFF.

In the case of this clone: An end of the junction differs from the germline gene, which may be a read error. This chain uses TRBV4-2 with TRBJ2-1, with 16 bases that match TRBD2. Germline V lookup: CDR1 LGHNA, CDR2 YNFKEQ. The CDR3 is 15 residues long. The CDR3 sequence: CASSRGTSGREEQFF. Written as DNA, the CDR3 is TGTGCCAGCAGCCGCGGGACTAGCGGGAGGGAAGAGCAATTCTTC.

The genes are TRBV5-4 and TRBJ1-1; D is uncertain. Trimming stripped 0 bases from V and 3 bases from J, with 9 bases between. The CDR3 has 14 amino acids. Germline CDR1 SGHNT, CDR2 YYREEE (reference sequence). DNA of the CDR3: TGTGCCAGCAGCTTGGAGGTTCCGGACACTGAAGCTTTCTTT. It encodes CASSLEVPDTEAFF.

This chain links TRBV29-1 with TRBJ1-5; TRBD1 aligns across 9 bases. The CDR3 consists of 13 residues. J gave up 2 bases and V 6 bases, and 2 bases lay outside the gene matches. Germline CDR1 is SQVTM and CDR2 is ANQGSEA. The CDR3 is CSVRQGGNQPQHF. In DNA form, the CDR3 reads TGCAGCGTAAGACAGGGGGGCAATCAGCCCCAGCATTTT.

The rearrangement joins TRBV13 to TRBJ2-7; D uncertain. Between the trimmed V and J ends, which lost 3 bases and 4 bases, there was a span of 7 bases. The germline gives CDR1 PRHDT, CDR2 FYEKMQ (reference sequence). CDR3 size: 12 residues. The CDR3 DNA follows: TGTGCCAGCAGCTTTACCCCGTACGAGCAGTACTTC. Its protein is CASSFTPYEQYF.

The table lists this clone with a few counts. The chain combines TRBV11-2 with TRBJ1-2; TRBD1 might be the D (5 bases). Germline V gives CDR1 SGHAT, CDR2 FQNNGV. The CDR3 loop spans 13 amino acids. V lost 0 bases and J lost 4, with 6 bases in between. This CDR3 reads CASSLDRVYGYTF. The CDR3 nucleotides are TGTGCCAGCAGCTTAGACAGGGTCTATGGCTACACCTTC.

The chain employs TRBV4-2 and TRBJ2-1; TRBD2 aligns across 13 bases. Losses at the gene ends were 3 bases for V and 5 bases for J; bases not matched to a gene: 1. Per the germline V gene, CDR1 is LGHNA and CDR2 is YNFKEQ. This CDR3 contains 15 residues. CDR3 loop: CASSQGLAGNNEQFF. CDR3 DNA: TGTGCCAGCAGCCAGGGACTAGCGGGGAACAATGAGCAGTTCTTC.

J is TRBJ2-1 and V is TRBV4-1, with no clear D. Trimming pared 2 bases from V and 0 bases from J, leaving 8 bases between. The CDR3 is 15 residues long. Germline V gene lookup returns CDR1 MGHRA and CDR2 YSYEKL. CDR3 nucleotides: TGCGCCAGCAGCCAATCTTCCAGCTCCTACAATGAGCAGTTCTTC. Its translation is CASSQSSSSYNEQFF.

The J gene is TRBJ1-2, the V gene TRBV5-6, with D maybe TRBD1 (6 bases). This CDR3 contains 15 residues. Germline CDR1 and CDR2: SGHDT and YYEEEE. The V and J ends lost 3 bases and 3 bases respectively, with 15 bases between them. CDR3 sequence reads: CASSSRPGGHYGYTF. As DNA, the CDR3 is TGTGCCAGCAGCTCACGCCCGGGGGGCCACTATGGCTACACCTTC. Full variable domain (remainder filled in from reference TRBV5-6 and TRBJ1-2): DAGVTQSPTHLIKTRGQQVTLRCSPKSGHDTVSWYQQALGQGPQFIFQYYEEEERQRGNFPDRFSGHQFPNYSSELNVNALLLGDSALYLCASSSRPGGHYGYTFGSGTRLTVV.

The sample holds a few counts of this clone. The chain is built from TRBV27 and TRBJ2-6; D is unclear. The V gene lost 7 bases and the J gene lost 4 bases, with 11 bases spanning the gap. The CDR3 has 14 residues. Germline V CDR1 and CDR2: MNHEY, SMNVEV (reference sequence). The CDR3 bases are TGTGCCAGCACCCCGGTTGGAGGGGCCAACGTCCTGACTTTC. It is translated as CASTPVGGANVLTF.

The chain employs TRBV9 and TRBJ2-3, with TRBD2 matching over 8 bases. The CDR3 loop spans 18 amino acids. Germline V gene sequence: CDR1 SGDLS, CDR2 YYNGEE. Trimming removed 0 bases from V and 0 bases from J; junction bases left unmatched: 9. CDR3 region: CASSVGLLAVFSTDTQYF. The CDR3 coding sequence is TGTGCCAGCAGCGTAGGCCTACTAGCGGTCTTTAGCACAGATACGCAGTATTTT. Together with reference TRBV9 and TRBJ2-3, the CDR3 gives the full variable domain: DSGVTQTPKHLITATGQRVTLRCSPRSGDLSVYWYQQSLDQGLQFLIQYYNGEERAKGNILERFSAQQFPDLHSELNLSSLELGDSALYFCASSVGLLAVFSTDTQYFGPGTRLTVL.

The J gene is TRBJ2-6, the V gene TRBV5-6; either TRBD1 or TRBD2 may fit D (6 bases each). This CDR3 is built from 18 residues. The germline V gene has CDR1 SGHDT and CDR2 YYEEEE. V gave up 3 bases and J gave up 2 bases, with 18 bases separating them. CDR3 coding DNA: TGTGCCAGCAGCTCCATTAGGGGGGAAGCGGCTGGGGCCAACGTCCTGACTTTC. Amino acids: CASSSIRGEAAGANVLTF.

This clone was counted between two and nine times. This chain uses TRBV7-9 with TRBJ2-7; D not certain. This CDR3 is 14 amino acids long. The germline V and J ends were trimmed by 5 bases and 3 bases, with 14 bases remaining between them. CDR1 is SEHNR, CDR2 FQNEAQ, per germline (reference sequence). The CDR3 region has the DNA TGTGCCAGCAGCCCGAGGAATCGAATCTACGAGCAGTACTTC. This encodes CASSPRNRIYEQYF. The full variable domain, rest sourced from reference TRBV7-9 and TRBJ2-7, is DTGVSQNPRHKITKRGQNVTFRCDPISEHNRLYWYRQTLGQGPEFLTYFQNEAQLEKSRLLSDRFSAERPKGSFSTLEIQRTEQGDSAMYLCASSPRNRIYEQYFGPGTRLTVT.

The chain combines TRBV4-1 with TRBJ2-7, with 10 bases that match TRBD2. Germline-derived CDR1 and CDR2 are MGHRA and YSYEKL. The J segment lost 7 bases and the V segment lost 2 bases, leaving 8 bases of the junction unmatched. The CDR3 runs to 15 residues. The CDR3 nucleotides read TGCGCCAGCAGCCAATTGTCTAGCGGGAGTGGAGAGCAGTACTTC. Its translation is CASSQLSSGSGEQYF.

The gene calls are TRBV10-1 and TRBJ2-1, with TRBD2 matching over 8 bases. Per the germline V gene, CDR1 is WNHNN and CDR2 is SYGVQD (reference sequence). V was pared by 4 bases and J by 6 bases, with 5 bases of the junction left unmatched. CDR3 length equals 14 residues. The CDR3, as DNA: TGCGCCAGCAGTGGTGGGAGCGGGAGCAATGAGCAGTTCTTC. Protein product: CASSGGSGSNEQFF.

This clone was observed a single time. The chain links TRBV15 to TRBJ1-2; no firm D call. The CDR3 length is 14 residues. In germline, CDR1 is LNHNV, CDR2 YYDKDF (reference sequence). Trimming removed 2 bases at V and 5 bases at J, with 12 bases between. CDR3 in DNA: TGTGCCACCAGCAGACCCACAGCCTTTTATGGCTACACCTTC. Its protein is CATSRPTAFYGYTF.

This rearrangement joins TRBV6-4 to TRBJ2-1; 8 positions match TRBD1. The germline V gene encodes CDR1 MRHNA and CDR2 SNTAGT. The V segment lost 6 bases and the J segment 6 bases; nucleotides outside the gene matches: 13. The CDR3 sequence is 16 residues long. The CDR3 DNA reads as TGTGCCAGCAGCCCCACAGGACAGGGTCAAGTCAATGAGCAGTTCTTC. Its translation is CASSPTGQGQVNEQFF.

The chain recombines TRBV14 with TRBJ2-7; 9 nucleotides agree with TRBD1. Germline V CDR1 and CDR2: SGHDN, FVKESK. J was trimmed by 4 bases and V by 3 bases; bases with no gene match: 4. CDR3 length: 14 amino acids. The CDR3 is CASSHRDRVYEQYF. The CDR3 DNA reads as TGTGCCAGCAGCCACCGGGACAGGGTGTACGAGCAGTACTTC.

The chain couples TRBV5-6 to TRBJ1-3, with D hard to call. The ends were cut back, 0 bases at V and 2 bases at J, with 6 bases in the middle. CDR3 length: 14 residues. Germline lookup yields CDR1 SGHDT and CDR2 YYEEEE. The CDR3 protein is CASSLGVTGNTIYF. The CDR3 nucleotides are TGTGCCAGCAGCTTGGGAGTGACTGGAAACACCATATATTTT. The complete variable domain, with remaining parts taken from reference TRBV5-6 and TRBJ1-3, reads DAGVTQSPTHLIKTRGQQVTLRCSPKSGHDTVSWYQQALGQGPQFIFQYYEEEERQRGNFPDRFSGHQFPNYSSELNVNALLLGDSALYLCASSLGVTGNTIYFGEGSWLTVV.

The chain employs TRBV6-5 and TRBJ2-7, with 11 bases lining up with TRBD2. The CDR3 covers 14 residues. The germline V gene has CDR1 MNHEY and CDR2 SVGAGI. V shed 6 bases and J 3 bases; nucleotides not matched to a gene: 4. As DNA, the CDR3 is TGTGCCAGCAGCCTCGGGACTAGCGGCTACGAGCAGTACTTC. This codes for CASSLGTSGYEQYF.

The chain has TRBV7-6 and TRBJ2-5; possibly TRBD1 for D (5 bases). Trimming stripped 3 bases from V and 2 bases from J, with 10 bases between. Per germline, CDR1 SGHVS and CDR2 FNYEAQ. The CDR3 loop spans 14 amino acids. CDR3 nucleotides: TGTGCCAGCAGCTTGTGGACAAGACAAGAGACCCAGTACTTC. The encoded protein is CASSLWTRQETQYF.

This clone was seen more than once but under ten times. For the CDR3, the DNA is TGTGCCAGCAGCTTAGATGCGGGCCATCCGGCGCAGTTCTTC. Protein product: CASSLDAGHPAQFF. The rearrangement uses TRBV11-2 and TRBJ2-1; D perhaps matches TRBD2 (5 bases). V lost 0 bases, J lost 12 bases, and 15 bases lay in between. Germline CDR1 reads SGHAT; CDR2 reads FQNNGV. The CDR3 spans 14 residues. The whole variable domain, remainder taken from reference TRBV11-2 and TRBJ2-1, is EAGVAQSPRYKIIEKRQSVAFWCNPISGHATLYWYQQILGQGPKLLIQFQNNGVVDDSQLPKDRFSAERLKGVDSTLKIQPAKLEDSAVYLCASSLDAGHPAQFFGPGTRLTVL.

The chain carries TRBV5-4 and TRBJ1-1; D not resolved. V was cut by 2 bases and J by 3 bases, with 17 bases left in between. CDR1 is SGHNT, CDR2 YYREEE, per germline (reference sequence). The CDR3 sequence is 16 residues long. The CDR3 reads CASSLGDTRADTEAFF. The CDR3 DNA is TGTGCCAGCAGCTTAGGAGACACTCGAGCGGACACTGAAGCTTTCTTT.